These 15 T cell receptor beta chains came from one sample sequenced in a study of T cell changes during pregnancy in multiple sclerosis. Sequenced by immunoSEQ multiplex PCR; TCRdb stores in-frame clones only, minus some. In the table there are 45,000 or so clones, 88% of which are singletons. The material sequenced was CD8+ T cells from peripheral blood mononuclear cells, taken after pregnancy. The source of these receptors is a female donor in good health, enrolled as a control in a pregnancy study.

This clone was detected only a few times. This chain uses TRBV6-1 with TRBJ1-1, with a tentative D call TRBD1 (5 bases). The germline V gene has CDR1 MNHNS and CDR2 SASEGT. The CDR3 runs 11 residues. Trimming stripped 8 bases from V and 7 bases from J, with 11 bases between. The CDR3 reads CASLRGVEAFF. In nucleotides, the CDR3 is TGTGCCAGCCTACGGGGGGTTGAAGCTTTCTTT.

In DNA, the CDR3 is TGTGCCAGCAGCTTAGTGGCAGGAAACTATGGCTACACCTTC. Translation: CASSLVAGNYGYTF. This chain uses TRBV7-2 with TRBJ1-2; D unresolved. Germline assignment: CDR1 SGHTA and CDR2 FQGNSA. V was pared by 1 base and J by 2 bases, with 8 bases between. The CDR3 extends over 14 amino acids.

This sequence joins TRBV7-3 and TRBJ2-5; the match to TRBD2 covers 7 bases. The junction had 3 bases not matched to a gene; V was cut back by 4 bases and J by 1 base. The CDR3 has 14 residues. Germline V gives CDR1 SGHTA, CDR2 FQGTGA. CDR3 DNA sequence: TGTGCCAGCAGCTCCTGGGGGGGCCAAGAGACCCAGTACTTC. Translation gives CASSSWGGQETQYF.

This chain joins TRBV14 and TRBJ2-1, with 7 bases identical to TRBD2. Germline CDR1 is SGHDN and CDR2 is FVKESK. This CDR3 has 15 residues. The V gene end was trimmed by 3 bases and the J gene end by 3 bases; junction bases not matched to a gene: 5. The DNA of the CDR3 is TGTGCCAGCAGCCAGGATCGGGGGGTCTACAATGAGCAGTTCTTC. Protein product: CASSQDRGVYNEQFF. The full variable domain, completed using reference TRBV14 and TRBJ2-1, is EAGVTQFPSHSVIEKGQTVTLRCDPISGHDNLYWYRRVMGKEIKFLLHFVKESKQDESGMPNNRFLAERTGGTYSTLKVQPAELEDSGVYFCASSQDRGVYNEQFFGPGTRLTVL.

This chain joins TRBV10-2 and TRBJ1-1, with unresolved D. This CDR3 is built from 13 residues. The V and J ends lost 10 bases and 2 bases respectively, with 14 bases between them. Germline V gene lookup returns CDR1 WSHSY and CDR2 SAAADI. Here the CDR3 reads CATCPVSNTEAFF. DNA of the CDR3: TGCGCCACATGCCCCGTCAGTAACACTGAAGCTTTCTTT.

V usage is TRBV4-1 and J usage is TRBJ2-1, with 8 nucleotides matching TRBD2. V lost 1 base to trimming and J lost 7 bases; unmatched junction nucleotides: 6. Germline V gene data show CDR1 as MGHRA and CDR2 as YSYEKL. The CDR3 is 15 residues long. Here the CDR3 reads CASSQGGGGRNEQFF. The CDR3 nucleotides read TGCGCCAGCAGCCAAGGCGGCGGGGGGAGGAATGAGCAGTTCTTC.

By frequency in the sample, this clone is medium-sized. The chain uses TRBV7-9 and TRBJ1-4, with a possible D match to TRBD1 (5 bases). V lost 1 base to trimming and J lost 6 bases, with 15 bases between them. Germline values: CDR1 SEHNR, CDR2 FQNEAQ (reference sequence). The CDR3 runs 16 residues. CDR3 residues: CASSLVFRGEDEKLFF. The DNA for the CDR3 is TGTGCCAGCAGCTTAGTGTTTAGAGGGGAGGATGAAAAACTGTTTTTT.

This clone has only one observation. This chain uses TRBV4-1 with TRBJ2-1, with TRBD2 matching 8 bases. The V and J ends lost 4 bases and 3 bases, in that order; junction bases with no gene match: 5. The CDR3 is 15 residues long. Per the germline V gene, CDR1 is MGHRA and CDR2 is YSYEKL. CDR3 region: CASSPLAGDYNEQFF. For the CDR3, the DNA is TGCGCCAGCAGCCCGCTAGCGGGCGACTACAATGAGCAGTTCTTC.

This clone was picked up a small number of times. This chain joins TRBV19 and TRBJ2-1; TRBD2 aligns across 9 bases. Germline V gene lookup returns CDR1 LNHDA and CDR2 SQIVND (reference sequence). The CDR3 sequence is 16 residues long. Trimming took 0 bases from V and 7 from J; bases not matched to a gene: 7. CDR3 in amino acids: CASSIDWGTSFNEQFF. In DNA form, the CDR3 reads TGTGCCAGTAGTATAGACTGGGGGACTAGCTTTAATGAGCAGTTCTTC.

The chain combines TRBV9 with TRBJ1-1; 7 bases are a match to TRBD1. CDR3 length: 15 residues. With 3 bases clipped from V and 5 bases from J, the junction kept 10 bases outside the gene matches. CDR1 SGDLS and CDR2 YYNGEE come from the germline V gene. The CDR3 nucleotides are TGTGCCAGCAGCGCAATCGACAGGGTAGGGACTGAAGCTTTCTTT. Its translation is CASSAIDRVGTEAFF.

CDR3 loop: CASSYQGQGDEKLFF. DNA for the CDR3: TGTGCCAGCAGTTATCAAGGACAGGGAGATGAAAAACTGTTTTTT. This chain links TRBV6-5 with TRBJ1-4; 8 positions agree with TRBD1. CDR1 is MNHEY and CDR2 is SVGAGI in the germline V gene. V was clipped by 3 bases and J by 6 bases; unmatched bases: 6. The CDR3 covers 15 residues.

The rearrangement uses TRBV28 and TRBJ1-5; possible D gene TRBD1, 6 bases. CDR1 and CDR2 from the germline V gene are MDHEN and SYDVKM. The CDR3 length is 16 residues. Trimming cost V 1 base and J 4 bases, with 14 bases left between them. The CDR3 sequence is CASSLFPGEGNQPQHF. CDR3 nucleotides: TGTGCCAGCAGTTTATTTCCAGGGGAGGGGAATCAGCCCCAGCATTTT.

The V gene is TRBV27, the J gene TRBJ2-4, with 7 bases fitting TRBD1. Germline values: CDR1 MNHEY, CDR2 SMNVEV (reference sequence). The length of the CDR3 is 14 residues. Trimming at V came to 5 bases and at J to 9 bases, leaving 10 bases not matched to a gene. Here the CDR3 reads CASSPGTVFRIQYF. The CDR3, as DNA: TGTGCCAGCAGTCCGGGGACAGTATTCCGCATTCAGTACTTC.

The genes are TRBV28 and TRBJ1-3; 8 bases fit TRBD1. The CDR3 has 15 residues. V trimming: 5 bases; J trimming: 4 bases; junction bases outside the gene matches: 7. CDR1 is MDHEN and CDR2 is SYDVKM in the germline V gene. The CDR3 DNA reads TGTGCCAGCAGTCCCACGACAGGGGCGGGAAACACCATATATTTT. This translates into CASSPTTGAGNTIYF.

The rearrangement joins TRBV28 to TRBJ2-7; possibly TRBD1 for D (5 bases). Between the trimmed V and J ends, which lost 7 bases and 4 bases, there was a span of 14 bases. The germline gives CDR1 MDHEN, CDR2 SYDVKM. CDR3 length equals 13 residues. CDR3 DNA: TGTGCCAGCACGGGTGGGCAGGGTTACGAGCAGTACTTC. It translates to CASTGGQGYEQYF.